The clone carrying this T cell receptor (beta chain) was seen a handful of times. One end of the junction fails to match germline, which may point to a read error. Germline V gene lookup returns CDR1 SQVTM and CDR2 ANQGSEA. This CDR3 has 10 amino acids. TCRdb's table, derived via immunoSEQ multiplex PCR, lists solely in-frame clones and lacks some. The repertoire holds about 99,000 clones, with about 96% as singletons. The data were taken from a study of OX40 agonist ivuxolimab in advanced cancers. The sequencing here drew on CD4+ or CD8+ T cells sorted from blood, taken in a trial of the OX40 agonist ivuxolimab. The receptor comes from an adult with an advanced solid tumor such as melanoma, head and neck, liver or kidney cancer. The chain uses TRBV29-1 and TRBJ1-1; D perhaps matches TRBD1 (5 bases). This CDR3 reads CSAEGEESFF. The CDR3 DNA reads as TGCAGCGCTGAAGGGGAAGAGTCTTTCTTT.